These 25 T cell receptor beta chains came from one sample sequenced in a study of spatial heterogeneity in lung cancer (dated by TCRdb to the late 2010s). The time point label on this specimen signifies: blood at routine non-recurrence follow-up after resection. TCR sequencing used whole RNA extracted from tumor and nontumor lung tissue, or from cryopreserved PBMC samples, without cell sorting. The method behind the library was 5' RACE. These reads were obtained on a NextSeq 500. TCRdb took the public reads, trimmed them with fastp at Q25, ran MiXCR for clone calling and kept in-frame beta chains. Each entry is one CDR3 protein sequence, shown with its most common DNA and genes. The sample table contains some 110,000 distinct CDR3 sequences; only one count was recorded for 12% of them. The top ten clones comprise approximately 16% of the sample. The sequenced sample was PBMCs, obtained at follow-up. The origin of the receptors is a male donor with early-stage non-small cell lung cancer.

This clonotype was counted between two and nine times. This CDR3 is CASSQVWGGPTSEAFF. The CDR3, as DNA: TGTGCCAGCAGCCAAGTCTGGGGGGGGCCCACAAGTGAAGCTTTCTTT. The chain joins TRBV14 to TRBJ1-1, with D possibly matching TRBD1 (6 bases). CDR1 and CDR2 (germline): SGHDN, FVKESK. Between the trimmed V and J ends, which lost 1 base and 7 bases, there was a span of 19 bases. There are 16 residues in the CDR3.

This clonotype was recorded many times. The chain recombines TRBV7-2 with TRBJ2-5; possibly TRBD1 or TRBD2 for D (5 bases each). This CDR3 is built from 14 residues. Germline V gene lookup returns CDR1 SGHTA and CDR2 FQGNSA. V lost 5 bases, J lost 5 bases, and 15 bases lay in between. As DNA, the CDR3 is TGTGCCAGCAGCGCTGGGGGATTAATGGAGACCCAGTACTTC. The encoded protein is CASSAGGLMETQYF.

The chain couples TRBV20-1 to TRBJ2-3; maybe TRBD2 (7 bases). The germline gives CDR1 DFQATT, CDR2 SNEGSKA (reference sequence). The CDR3 sequence is 13 residues long. Trimming cost V 6 bases and J 5 bases, with 15 bases left between them. Here the CDR3 reads CSAPRGGQDTQYF. The CDR3 DNA follows: TGCAGTGCCCCTAGGGGGGGGCAAGATACGCAGTATTTT.

This clonotype was seen at least ten times. The V and J genes are TRBV10-3 and TRBJ2-2, with D hard to call. The length of the CDR3 is 14 residues. V shed 4 bases and J shed 0 bases, with 6 bases lying between them. Germline loops: CDR1 ENHRY, CDR2 SYGVKD. In DNA form, the CDR3 reads TGTGCCATCAGTGGACAAGCGAACACCGGGGAGCTGTTTTTT. Encoded protein: CAISGQANTGELFF.

This clonotype has more than one count but fewer than ten. The rearrangement links TRBV4-2 to TRBJ2-1; D gene uncertain. Germline CDR1 LGHNA, CDR2 YNFKEQ. The CDR3 covers 15 residues. The germline V and J ends were trimmed by 1 base and 1 base, with 8 bases remaining between them. The DNA of the CDR3 is TGTGCCAGCAGCCAAGTGCGAAGGTCCTACAATGAGCAGTTCTTC. Translating it yields CASSQVRRSYNEQFF.

The chain carries TRBV12-3 or TRBV12-4 and TRBJ1-5; no firm D call. The V end lost 6 bases, the J end lost 2 bases, and 2 bases lay between the germline ends. The CDR3 is 11 residues long. The CDR3 nucleotides are TGTGCCAGCAGCGGCAATCAGCCCCAGCATTTT. Translated: CASSGNQPQHF.

The rearrangement links TRBV5-1 to TRBJ2-3, with a weak D call TRBD2 (6 bases). Per the germline V gene, CDR1 is SGHRS and CDR2 is YFSETQ. The CDR3 is made up of 15 amino acids. V lost 1 base and J 3 bases, leaving 12 bases between the germline ends. The CDR3 is CASSLTLGGTDTQYF. The CDR3 DNA reads as TGCGCCAGCAGCTTGACATTGGGGGGAACAGATACGCAGTATTTT.

V gene TRBV7-2 combines with J gene TRBJ2-1; 8 bases are a match to TRBD1. From germline, CDR1 is SGHTA and CDR2 FQGNSA. This CDR3 spans 15 amino acids. V gave up 5 bases and J gave up 0 bases; unmatched junction bases: 3. CDR3 protein: CASSTDRVSYNEQFF. Written as DNA, the CDR3 is TGTGCCAGCAGCACGGACAGGGTCTCCTACAATGAGCAGTTCTTC.

The chain couples TRBV27 to TRBJ2-7; 7 nucleotides align to TRBD1. From germline, CDR1 is MNHEY and CDR2 SMNVEV (reference sequence). CDR3 length: 15 amino acids. Losses at the gene ends were 5 bases for V and 0 bases for J; bases not matched to a gene: 7. The CDR3 nucleotides read TGTGCCAGCAGTAAGGGACAGTTCAGCTCCTACGAGCAGTACTTC. The encoded protein is CASSKGQFSSYEQYF.

The genes are TRBV7-9 and TRBJ1-1, with D possibly matching TRBD1 (5 bases). CDR3 length: 14 amino acids. CDR1 SEHNR and CDR2 FQNEAQ come from the germline V gene (reference sequence). Trimming took 6 bases from V and 4 from J, leaving 15 bases between them. The CDR3, as DNA: TGTGCCAGCAGTTTACAGGTGGGGACCACTGAAGCTTTCTTT. Encoded protein: CASSLQVGTTEAFF.

The V call is TRBV5-1, the J call TRBJ2-7; D perhaps matches TRBD2 (5 bases). Trimming stripped 0 bases from V and 0 bases from J, with 10 bases between. This CDR3 spans 15 amino acids. Looked up from germline, CDR1 is SGHRS and CDR2 is YFSETQ. The CDR3 bases are TGCGCCAGCAGCTTGGACGGGGTGAGCTCCTACGAGCAGTACTTC. Protein sequence: CASSLDGVSSYEQYF.

The V call is TRBV20-1, the J call TRBJ1-6; 8 bases map to TRBD1. This CDR3 is built from 14 residues. CDR1 and CDR2 (germline): DFQATT, SNEGSKA (reference sequence). J gave up 7 bases and V 6 bases, and 8 bases lay outside the gene matches. The CDR3 loop reads CSADQGQGNSPLHF. The CDR3 DNA sequence: TGCAGTGCCGACCAAGGACAGGGCAATTCACCCCTCCACTTT.

V gene TRBV25-1 combines with J gene TRBJ2-5; 9 nucleotides agree with TRBD2. Germline trimming cut 6 bases from V and 2 bases from J; bases unmatched to any gene: 4. Looked up from germline, CDR1 is MGHDK and CDR2 is SYGVNS. The CDR3 is made up of 14 amino acids. The CDR3 loop is CASRRAGGQETQYF. As DNA, the CDR3 is TGTGCCAGCAGGCGGGCGGGGGGGCAAGAGACCCAGTACTTC.

The chain recombines TRBV28 with TRBJ2-4; TRBD2 aligns across 9 bases. Germline trimming cut 5 bases from V and 0 bases from J; bases unmatched to any gene: 14. There are 19 residues in the CDR3. Germline values: CDR1 MDHEN, CDR2 SYDVKM. This CDR3 is CASSPKTSGYTLAKNIQYF. The DNA of the CDR3 is TGTGCCAGCAGTCCTAAGACTAGCGGCTATACTCTAGCCAAAAACATTCAGTACTTC.

This clonotype was detected a few times. V usage is TRBV7-3 and J usage is TRBJ2-5; no firm D call. Trimming left V 5 bases short and J 2 bases short, with 9 bases between. Germline V gene data show CDR1 as SGHTA and CDR2 as FQGTGA. CDR3 length: 13 amino acids. The CDR3 nucleotides are TGTGCCAGCAGCCCCGGAACACAAGAGACCCAGTACTTC. Translating it yields CASSPGTQETQYF.

This clonotype was recorded at least ten times. The chain combines TRBV12-3 or TRBV12-4 with TRBJ2-2; the D gene is possibly TRBD1 (6 bases). V lost 6 bases to trimming and J lost 6 bases, with 17 bases between them. This CDR3 comprises 15 residues. CDR3 in amino acids: CASRPQGYSAGELFF. The CDR3, as DNA: TGTGCCAGCAGGCCACAGGGTTATAGCGCCGGGGAGCTGTTTTTT.

The genes are TRBV12-5 and TRBJ2-5, with D possibly being TRBD1 or TRBD2 (5 bases each). The germline V gene has CDR1 LGHNT and CDR2 FRNRAP. The CDR3 is made up of 14 amino acids. V was clipped by 6 bases and J by 2 bases, with 13 bases between them. This CDR3 is CASGGDRLQETQYF. The CDR3 DNA reads as TGTGCTAGTGGGGGGGACCGATTACAAGAGACCCAGTACTTC.

This clonotype appeared many times. The genes are TRBV4-3 and TRBJ2-7, with D unresolved. This CDR3 comprises 14 residues. V dropped 0 bases and J dropped 2 bases, with 8 bases sitting between them. Germline CDR1 is LGHNA and CDR2 is YSLEER. The CDR3 bases are TGCGCCAGCAGCCAAGATACCAGAGCCTACGAGCAGTACTTC. It specifies CASSQDTRAYEQYF.

Only a few counts were recorded for this clonotype. In nucleotides, the CDR3 is TGCGCCAGCAGTGAATCGGGGAAATACCAAGAGACCCAGTACTTC. As protein: CASSESGKYQETQYF. The V gene is TRBV10-1, the J gene TRBJ2-5, with a possible D match to TRBD2 (5 bases). V lost 3 bases and J 0 bases, leaving 11 bases between the germline ends. Germline V gives CDR1 WNHNN, CDR2 SYGVQD (reference sequence). The CDR3 is 15 amino acids.

The chain recombines TRBV7-9 with TRBJ1-1, with 9 bases aligning to TRBD1. The V and J ends lost 2 bases and 3 bases, in that order; junction bases with no gene match: 4. Germline CDR1 SEHNR, CDR2 FQNEAQ (reference sequence). This CDR3 contains 15 residues. As DNA, the CDR3 is TGTGCCAGCAGCTTAAACCGGGACAGGGACACTGAAGCTTTCTTT. This translates into CASSLNRDRDTEAFF.

This clonotype has at least ten counts. This chain connects TRBV10-3 to TRBJ1-1; the D is unclear. The CDR3 has 12 amino acids. Trimming cost V 10 bases and J 4 bases, with 13 bases left between them. Germline lookup yields CDR1 ENHRY and CDR2 SYGVKD. The CDR3 DNA reads TGTGCCAGAAGAGGGCGGCCCACTGAAGCTTTCTTT. Amino acid sequence: CARRGRPTEAFF.

The chain is built from TRBV5-6 and TRBJ2-4, with D perhaps given as TRBD1 or TRBD2 (5 bases each). V was shortened by 3 bases and J by 5 bases, with 12 bases between the two germline ends. CDR1 is SGHDT and CDR2 is YYEEEE in the germline V gene. The CDR3 is made up of 14 amino acids. In DNA form, the CDR3 reads TGTGCCAGCAGCTCCGGGACGCCCGAAAACATTCAGTACTTC. It translates to CASSSGTPENIQYF.

This clonotype was seen many times. The chain recombines TRBV20-1 with TRBJ1-2, with TRBD1 as a possible D gene (5 bases). V was cut by 6 bases and J by 6 bases, with 11 bases left in between. The CDR3 loop spans 11 amino acids. The V gene's germline CDR1 is DFQATT and CDR2 SNEGSKA (reference sequence). CDR3 sequence reads: CSAIRQNGYTF. The CDR3 DNA follows: TGCAGTGCGATCAGACAGAATGGCTACACCTTC.

This clonotype was found a few times. This chain links TRBV9 with TRBJ1-6; possible D gene TRBD1, 5 bases. V was clipped by 2 bases and J by 4 bases, with 10 bases between them. This CDR3 contains 15 residues. CDR1 is SGDLS, CDR2 YYNGEE, per germline. The CDR3 nucleotides are TGTGCCAGCAGCGTGACAGACAGTTATAATTCACCCCTCCACTTT. Translation: CASSVTDSYNSPLHF. Variable domain in full (rest from reference TRBV9 and TRBJ1-6): DSGVTQTPKHLITATGQRVTLRCSPRSGDLSVYWYQQSLDQGLQFLIQYYNGEERAKGNILERFSAQQFPDLHSELNLSSLELGDSALYFCASSVTDSYNSPLHFGNGTRLTVT.

The rearrangement uses TRBV9 and TRBJ2-7, with TRBD2 identical over 7 bases. There are 15 residues in the CDR3. Germline trimming cut 5 bases from V and 2 bases from J; bases unmatched to any gene: 10. Germline V gene data show CDR1 as SGDLS and CDR2 as YYNGEE. This CDR3 reads CASSPTPTSTYEQYF. CDR3 nucleotide sequence: TGTGCCAGCAGTCCAACCCCGACTAGCACCTACGAGCAGTACTTC.